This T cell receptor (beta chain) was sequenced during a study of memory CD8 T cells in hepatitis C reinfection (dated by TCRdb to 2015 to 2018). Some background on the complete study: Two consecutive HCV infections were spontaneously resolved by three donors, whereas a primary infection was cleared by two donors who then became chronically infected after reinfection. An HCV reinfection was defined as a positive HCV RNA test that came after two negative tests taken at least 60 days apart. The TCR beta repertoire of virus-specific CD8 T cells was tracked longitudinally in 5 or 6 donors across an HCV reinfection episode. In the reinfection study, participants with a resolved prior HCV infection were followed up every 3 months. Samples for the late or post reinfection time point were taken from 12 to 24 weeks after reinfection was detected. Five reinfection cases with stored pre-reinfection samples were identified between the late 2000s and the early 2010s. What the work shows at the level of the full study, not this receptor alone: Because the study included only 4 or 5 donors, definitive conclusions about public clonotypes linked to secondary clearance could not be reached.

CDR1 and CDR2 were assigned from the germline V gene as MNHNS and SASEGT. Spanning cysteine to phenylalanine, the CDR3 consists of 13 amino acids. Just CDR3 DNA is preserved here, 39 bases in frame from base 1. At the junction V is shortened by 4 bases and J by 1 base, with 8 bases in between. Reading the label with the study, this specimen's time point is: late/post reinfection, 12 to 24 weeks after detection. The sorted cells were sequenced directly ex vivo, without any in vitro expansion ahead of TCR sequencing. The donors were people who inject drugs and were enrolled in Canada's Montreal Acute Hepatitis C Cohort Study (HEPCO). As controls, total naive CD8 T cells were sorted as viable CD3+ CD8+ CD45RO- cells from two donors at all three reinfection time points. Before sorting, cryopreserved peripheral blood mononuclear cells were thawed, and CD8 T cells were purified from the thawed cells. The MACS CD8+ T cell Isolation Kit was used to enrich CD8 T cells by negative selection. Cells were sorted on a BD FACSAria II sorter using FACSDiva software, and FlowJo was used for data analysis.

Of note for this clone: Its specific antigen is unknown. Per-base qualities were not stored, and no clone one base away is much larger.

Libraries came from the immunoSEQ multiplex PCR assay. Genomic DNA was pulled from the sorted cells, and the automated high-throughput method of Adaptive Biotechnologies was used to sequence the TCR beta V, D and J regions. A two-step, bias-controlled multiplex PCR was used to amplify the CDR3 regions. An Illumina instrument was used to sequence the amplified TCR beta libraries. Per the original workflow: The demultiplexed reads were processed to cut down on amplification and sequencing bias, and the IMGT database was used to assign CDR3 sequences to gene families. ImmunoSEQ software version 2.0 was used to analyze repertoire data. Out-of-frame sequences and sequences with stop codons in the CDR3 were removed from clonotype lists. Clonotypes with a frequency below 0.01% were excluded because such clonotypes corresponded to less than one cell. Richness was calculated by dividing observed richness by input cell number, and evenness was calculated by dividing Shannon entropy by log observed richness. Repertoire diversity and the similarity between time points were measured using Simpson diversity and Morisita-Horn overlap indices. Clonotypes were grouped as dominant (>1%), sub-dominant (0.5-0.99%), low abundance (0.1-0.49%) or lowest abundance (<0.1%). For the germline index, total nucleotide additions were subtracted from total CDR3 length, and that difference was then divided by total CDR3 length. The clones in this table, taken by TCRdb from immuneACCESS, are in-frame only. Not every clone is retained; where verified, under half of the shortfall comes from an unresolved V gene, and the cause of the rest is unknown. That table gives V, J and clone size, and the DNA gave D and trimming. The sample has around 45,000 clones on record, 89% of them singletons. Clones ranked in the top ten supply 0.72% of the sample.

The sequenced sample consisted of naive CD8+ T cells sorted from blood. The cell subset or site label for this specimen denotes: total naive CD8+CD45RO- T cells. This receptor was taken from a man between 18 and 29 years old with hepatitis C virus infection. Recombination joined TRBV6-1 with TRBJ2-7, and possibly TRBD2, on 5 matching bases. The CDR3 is CASSGLASYEQYF. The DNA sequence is TGTGCCAGCAGTGGGCTAGCTTCCTACGAGCAGTACTTC.